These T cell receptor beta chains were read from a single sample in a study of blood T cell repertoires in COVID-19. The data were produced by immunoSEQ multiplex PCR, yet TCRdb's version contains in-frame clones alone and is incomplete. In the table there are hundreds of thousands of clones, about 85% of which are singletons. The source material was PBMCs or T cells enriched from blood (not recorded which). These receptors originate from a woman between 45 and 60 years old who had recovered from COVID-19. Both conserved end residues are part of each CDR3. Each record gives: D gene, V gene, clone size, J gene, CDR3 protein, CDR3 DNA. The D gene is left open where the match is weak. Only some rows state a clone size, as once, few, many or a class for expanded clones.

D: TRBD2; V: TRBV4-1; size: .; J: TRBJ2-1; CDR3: CASSQVRLAVYNEQFF; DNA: TGCGCCAGCAGCCAAGTGCGACTAGCCGTGTACAATGAGCAGTTCTTC
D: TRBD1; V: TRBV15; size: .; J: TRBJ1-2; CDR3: CATSRRQGLYGYTF; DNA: TGTGCCACCAGCAGACGACAGGGACTTTATGGCTACACCTTC
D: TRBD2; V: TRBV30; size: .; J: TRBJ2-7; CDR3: CAWSLTSGVYEQYF; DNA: TGTGCCTGGAGCCTTACTAGCGGGGTCTACGAGCAGTACTTC
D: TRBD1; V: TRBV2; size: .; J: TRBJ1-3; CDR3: CASSSGQGVTGNTIYF; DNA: TGTGCCAGCAGTTCCGGACAGGGGGTTACTGGAAACACCATATATTTT
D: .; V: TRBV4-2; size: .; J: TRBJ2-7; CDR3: CASSLTELYEQYF; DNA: TGTGCCAGCAGTCTAACAGAGCTTTACGAGCAGTACTTC
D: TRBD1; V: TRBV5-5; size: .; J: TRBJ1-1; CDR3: CASSPRQGSSMNTEAFF; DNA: TGTGCCAGCAGCCCACGACAGGGCTCATCCATGAACACTGAAGCTTTCTTT
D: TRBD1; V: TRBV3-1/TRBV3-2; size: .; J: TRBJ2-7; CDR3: CASSSTGGNYEQYF; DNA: TGTGCCAGCAGTTCGACAGGGGGGAACTACGAGCAGTACTTC
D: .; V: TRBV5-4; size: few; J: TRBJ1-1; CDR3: CASSPSDLGAEAFF; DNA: TGTGCCAGCAGCCCGTCGGATCTGGGAGCTGAAGCTTTCTTT
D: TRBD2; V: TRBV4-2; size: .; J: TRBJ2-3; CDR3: CASSQTSAGGPTDTQYF; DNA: TGTGCCAGCAGCCAAACGTCGGCGGGAGGGCCAACAGATACGCAGTATTTT
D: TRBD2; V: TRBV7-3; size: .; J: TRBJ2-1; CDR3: CASSLREAVNEQFF; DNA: TGTGCCAGCAGCCTGCGGGAGGCGGTCAATGAGCAGTTCTTC
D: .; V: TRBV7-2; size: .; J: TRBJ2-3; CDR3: CASRRTARTDTQYF; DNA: TGTGCCAGCAGACGGACAGCTCGCACAGATACGCAGTATTTT
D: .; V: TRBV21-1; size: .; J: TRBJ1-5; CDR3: CASSCRTGDLSNQPQHF; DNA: TGTGCCAGCAGTTGCCGGACAGGGGATCTTAGCAATCAGCCCCAGCATTTT
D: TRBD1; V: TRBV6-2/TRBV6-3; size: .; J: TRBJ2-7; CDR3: CASSYSTQGAFSEQYF; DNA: TGTGCCAGCAGTTACTCGACACAGGGGGCTTTTAGCGAGCAGTACTTC
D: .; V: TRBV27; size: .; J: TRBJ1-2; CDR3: CASSLSVRALGYTF; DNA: TGTGCCAGCAGTTTATCGGTCAGGGCCCTCGGCTACACCTTC
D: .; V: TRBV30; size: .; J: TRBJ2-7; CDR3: CAWSPTPWRDLYEQYF; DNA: TGTGCCTGGAGCCCCACGCCCTGGCGGGACCTCTACGAGCAGTACTTC
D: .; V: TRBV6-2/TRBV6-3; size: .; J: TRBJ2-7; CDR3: CASSNSGTSYEQYF; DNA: TGTGCCAGCAGTAACTCCGGGACTTCCTACGAGCAGTACTTC
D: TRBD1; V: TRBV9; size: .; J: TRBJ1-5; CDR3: CASSVAGQDRQPQHF; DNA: TGTGCCAGCAGCGTAGCCGGACAGGACCGCCAGCCCCAGCATTTT
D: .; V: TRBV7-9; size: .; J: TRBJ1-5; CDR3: CASSLSGTFSNQPQHF; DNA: TGTGCCAGCAGCTTAAGCGGGACATTTAGCAATCAGCCCCAGCATTTT
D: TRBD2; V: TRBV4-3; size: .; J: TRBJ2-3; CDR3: CASSNQITGRASRAGGPDTQYF; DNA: TGCGCCAGCAGCAATCAAATCACCGGACGGGCATCCAGAGCGGGAGGGCCAGATACGCAGTATTTT
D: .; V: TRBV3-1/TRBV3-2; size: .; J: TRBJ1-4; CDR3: CASRSGANEKLFF; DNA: TGTGCCAGCAGGAGTGGAGCTAATGAAAAACTGTTTTTT
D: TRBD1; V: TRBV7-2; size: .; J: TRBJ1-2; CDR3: CASHYAGGYGYTF; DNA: TGTGCCAGCCACTACGCAGGGGGCTATGGCTACACCTTC
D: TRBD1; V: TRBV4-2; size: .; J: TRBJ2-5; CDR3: CASSQGDRGGETQYF; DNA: TGTGCCAGCAGCCAAGGCGACAGGGGGGGCGAGACCCAGTACTTC
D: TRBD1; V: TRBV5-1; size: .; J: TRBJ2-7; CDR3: CASSPRVGAGGKTYEQYF; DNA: TGCGCCAGCAGCCCGCGGGTAGGGGCAGGGGGCAAAACCTACGAGCAGTACTTC
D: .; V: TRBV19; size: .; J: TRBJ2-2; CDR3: CASSIRTPSGEKELFF; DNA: TGTGCCAGTAGCATCCGTACACCCTCAGGGGAAAAGGAGCTGTTTTTT
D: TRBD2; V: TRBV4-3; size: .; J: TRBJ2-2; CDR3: CASSLNPRLAGVPRELFF; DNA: TGCGCCAGCAGCCTCAACCCCCGACTAGCGGGAGTCCCCCGGGAGCTGTTTTTT
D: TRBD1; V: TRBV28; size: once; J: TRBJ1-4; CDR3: CASSYGQGRPYEKLFF; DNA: TGTGCCAGCAGTTATGGACAGGGGAGGCCTTATGAAAAACTGTTTTTT
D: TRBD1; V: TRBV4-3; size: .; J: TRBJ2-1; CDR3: CASSQTRDRGAYNEQFF; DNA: TGCGCCAGCAGCCAAACCCGGGACAGGGGGGCCTACAATGAGCAGTTCTTC